Given below is one T cell receptor (beta chain) in context. Its antigen is as yet unknown. Germline and junction disagree at one end, which may indicate a read error. The protocol was immunoSEQ multiplex PCR, while the TCRdb copy is restricted to in-frame clones and leaves out a portion. Of roughly 200,000 clones in the sample, about 92% were seen once. The entry originates in a study of T cell responses to AZD1222 COVID-19 vaccine. Overall study results and limits: Only six individuals given AZD1222 were seropositive at baseline. Reportedly, close to half of spike-specific TCRs are directed against unmutated variant regions. Repertoires in all cases were sampled only once the peak T cell response had passed. Once two AZD1222 doses were given, Spike-specific TCR breadth and depth went up.

Germline V CDR1 and CDR2: SGHTA, FQGNSA. The CDR3 has 12 amino acids. Source: peripheral blood, taken on day 0 of MenACWY control vaccination. The clonotype comes from an adult in good health. J is TRBJ2-1 and V is TRBV7-2, with a possible D match to TRBD2 (6 bases). The CDR3 nucleotides are TGTGCCAGCAGCCCCGACGATGGGTGGAGGGTCTTC. This translates into CASSPDDGWRVF.